These T cell receptor beta chains were read from a single sample in a study of shared clonotypes between healthy human individuals. Profiled with immunoSEQ multiplex PCR; TCRdb holds only in-frame clones, not every one. The sample yields 180,000 or so clones, over 80% seen once. The source material was naive CD4+ T cells sorted from blood. The receptors derive from a woman in her 30s in good health. Both conserved end residues are part of each CDR3. D genes are given only for firm matches. Size values are once, few and many counts, or a class for expanded clones, and some rows have none.

d_gene	v_gene	j_gene	abundance	CDR3nt	CDR3aa
TRBD1	TRBV19	TRBJ2-7	few	TGTGCCAGTGCTGGACAGGGGATCAACGAGCAGTACTTC	CASAGQGINEQYF
.	TRBV27	TRBJ1-4	.	TGTGCCAGCAGTTTACGACAGCCTAATGAAAAACTGTTTTTT	CASSLRQPNEKLFF
.	TRBV11-2	TRBJ1-3	.	TGTGCCAGCAGCTTTGGGACAGGAAACACCATATATTTT	CASSFGTGNTIYF
.	TRBV5-1	TRBJ1-1	.	TGCGCCAGCAGCCGCGTAGAGGTAAACACTGAAGCTTTCTTT	CASSRVEVNTEAFF
.	TRBV28	TRBJ2-7	.	TGTGCCAGTCGCGGACCATCCTACGAGCAGTACTTC	CASRGPSYEQYF
.	TRBV28	TRBJ1-2	.	TGTGCCAGCAGCCTTACAGAATCCTATGGCTACACCTTC	CASSLTESYGYTF
.	TRBV28	TRBJ1-6	.	TGTGCCAGCAACACGGGCGGGGGCTCCTATAATTCACCCCTCCACTTT	CASNTGGGSYNSPLHF
TRBD1	TRBV4-1	TRBJ2-7	once	TGCGCCAGCAGCCTATCCTTAGGACAGGGGCTCCACGAGCAGTACTTC	CASSLSLGQGLHEQYF
TRBD1	TRBV7-9	TRBJ2-1	.	TGTGCCAGCAGCTTCCCTGACAGGGTAGACGACAATGAGCAGTTCTTC	CASSFPDRVDDNEQFF
.	TRBV9	TRBJ2-7	few	TGTGCCAGCAGCGTAACCCCTGACAGCGTGTTTGAGCAGTACTTC	CASSVTPDSVFEQYF
TRBD1	TRBV10-3	TRBJ1-2	.	TGTGCCATCACCTACGGGACAGGGATTCCGGATGGGTATGGCTACACCTTC	CAITYGTGIPDGYGYTF
.	TRBV5-6	TRBJ2-7	.	TGTGCCAGCAGCTTGCTTACCAACCGGGGAGGCGAGCAGTACTTC	CASSLLTNRGGEQYF
.	TRBV18	TRBJ1-2	.	TGTGCCAGCTCACCGGGGCAGGGAAATGGCTACACCTTC	CASSPGQGNGYTF
.	TRBV28	TRBJ1-2	.	TGTGCCAGCAGGGTACCTAACTATGGCTACACCTTC	CASRVPNYGYTF
.	TRBV6-1	TRBJ2-4	.	TGTGCCAGCAGTGAAGGGCCACTCGGCCGCATTCAGTACTTC	CASSEGPLGRIQYF
TRBD2	TRBV5-4	TRBJ2-7	.	TGTGCCAGCAGCTTGGGGGCGATTAGCGGGGACCACGAGCAGTACTTC	CASSLGAISGDHEQYF
TRBD2	TRBV10-3	TRBJ2-7	.	TGTGCCATCAGTGAGTCGGCGGGAGGGCCCCACGAGCAGTACTTC	CAISESAGGPHEQYF
TRBD1	TRBV18	TRBJ1-1	.	TGTGCCAGCTCACCACCGGGACAGACGAACACTGAAGCTTTCTTT	CASSPPGQTNTEAFF
.	TRBV28	TRBJ1-5	.	TGTGCCAGCAGTTTAGCCGGGGGAAATCAGCCCCAGCATTTT	CASSLAGGNQPQHF
TRBD1	TRBV4-2	TRBJ1-2	.	TGTGCCAGCAGCCACGAACCCGGACAGGCCTTTGGCTACACCTTC	CASSHEPGQAFGYTF
.	TRBV5-1	TRBJ2-7	once	TGCGCCAGCAGCGCAGGGACACGCTTCTCCTACGAGCAGTACTTC	CASSAGTRFSYEQYF
.	TRBV5-1	TRBJ2-5	.	TGCGCCAGCAGCTTGTTAGCGCTTCAAGAGACCCAGTACTTC	CASSLLALQETQYF
TRBD1	TRBV28	TRBJ1-1	.	TGTGCCAGCAGTTTGCAGGGGGCAAGGACTGAAGCTTTCTTT	CASSLQGARTEAFF
.	TRBV11-2	TRBJ2-5	.	TGTGCCAGCAGCTTAGGGACCTTGGTAGAGACCCAGTACTTC	CASSLGTLVETQYF
.	TRBV4-1	TRBJ1-2	.	TGCGCCAGCAGCCTGGGAAAGGGAGGATACTATGGCTACACCTTC	CASSLGKGGYYGYTF
TRBD2	TRBV27	TRBJ2-5	once	TGTGCCAGCAGTCACGGACTAGCGGGAGCGGAGACCCAGTACTTC	CASSHGLAGAETQYF
TRBD1	TRBV19	TRBJ2-5	once	TGTGCCAGTAGTAGGGGACAGGTCCAAGAGACCCAGTACTTC	CASSRGQVQETQYF
.	TRBV15	TRBJ1-6	.	TGTGCCACCAGCAGAGATGTCTTTAATTCACCCCTCCACTTT	CATSRDVFNSPLHF
TRBD1	TRBV6-5	TRBJ2-5	.	TGTGCCAGCAGTCGCGGACAGGGTAGCCAAGAGACCCAGTACTTC	CASSRGQGSQETQYF
.	TRBV27	TRBJ2-5	.	TGTGCCAGCAGTTTAGGGCGAGCAGGCGAAGAGACCCAGTACTTC	CASSLGRAGEETQYF
.	TRBV14	TRBJ2-2	.	TGTGCCAGCAGCCAAGAGATCAGGGGACGGACCGGGGAGCTGTTTTTT	CASSQEIRGRTGELFF
.	TRBV7-8	TRBJ2-1	.	TGTGCCAGCAGCTTAGCTTATCGGGAGCCCTACAATGAGCAGTTCTTC	CASSLAYREPYNEQFF
TRBD1	TRBV5-8	TRBJ2-6	.	TGTGCCAGCAGCCCCTATTTGGGACAGCCCGTCTCTGGGGCCAACGTCCTGACTTTC	CASSPYLGQPVSGANVLTF
TRBD1	TRBV28	TRBJ1-2	few	TGTGCCAGCAGAGCAGGGGGTAACTATGGCTACACCTTC	CASRAGGNYGYTF
TRBD1	TRBV7-2	TRBJ1-2	once	TGTGCCAGCAACCCTAGACAGGGCTATGGCTACACCTTC	CASNPRQGYGYTF
.	TRBV2	TRBJ2-1	.	TGTGCCAGCGGGTTGAACCTCGCTAACAATGAGCAGTTCTTC	CASGLNLANNEQFF
TRBD1	TRBV6-4	TRBJ2-3	.	TGTGCCAGCAGTGCGAATCCGGGACAGGGGTGGGATACGCAGTATTTT	CASSANPGQGWDTQYF
.	TRBV5-6	TRBJ2-2	.	TGTGCCAGCAGTTTATCAGGGGCCGGGGAGCTGTTTTTT	CASSLSGAGELFF
.	TRBV27	TRBJ2-2	.	TGTGCCATCAGGTCTACCGGGCTTGCCGGGGAGCTGTTTTTT	CAIRSTGLAGELFF
.	TRBV5-1	TRBJ1-1	.	TGCGCCAGCAGAGACGGGATCCTCCCTAACACTGAAGCTTTCTTT	CASRDGILPNTEAFF
.	TRBV27	TRBJ2-2	.	TGTGCCAGCAGTTTAGATGGGTTCACCGGGGAGCTGTTTTTT	CASSLDGFTGELFF
TRBD2	TRBV11-1	TRBJ2-5	.	TGTGCCAGCAGCCTTGGGGGGGTCCCCCAAGAGACCCAGTACTTC	CASSLGGVPQETQYF